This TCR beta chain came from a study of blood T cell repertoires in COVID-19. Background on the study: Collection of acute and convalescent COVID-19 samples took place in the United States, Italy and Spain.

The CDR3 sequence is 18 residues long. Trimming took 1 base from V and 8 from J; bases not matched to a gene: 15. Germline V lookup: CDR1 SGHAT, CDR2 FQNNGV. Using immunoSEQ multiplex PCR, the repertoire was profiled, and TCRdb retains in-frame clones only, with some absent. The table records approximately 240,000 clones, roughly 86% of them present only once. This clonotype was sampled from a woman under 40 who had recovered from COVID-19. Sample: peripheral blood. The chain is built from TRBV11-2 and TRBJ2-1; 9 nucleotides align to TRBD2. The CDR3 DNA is TGTGCCAGCAGCTTAGGAGTAGGGCGGGGGGGCTTTCTGGATGAGCAGTTCTTC. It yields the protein CASSLGVGRGGFLDEQFF.